This is a list of T cell receptor beta chains from one sample in a study of blood T cell repertoires in COVID-19. Clones were read by immunoSEQ multiplex PCR, and TCRdb kept only the in-frame ones, dropping some. The repertoire has about 61,000 clones, more than 65% of them found once; the top ten carry around 6%. The sequenced material came from peripheral blood. The source of these receptors is a woman between 65 and 79 years old with acute or convalescent COVID-19. CDR3s include the opening cysteine and the closing phenylalanine or tryptophan. D genes are given only for firm matches. Only part of the rows carry a size: once, few, many, or a class if the clone is expanded.

TRBD1,TRBV4-2,TRBJ2-7,NA,CASSQTRDSSYEQYF,TGTGCCAGCAGCCAGACCCGGGACAGCTCCTACGAGCAGTACTTC
NA,TRBV18,TRBJ2-3,NA,CASSPGQPTDTQYF,TGTGCCAGCTCACCAGGACAGCCGACAGATACGCAGTATTTT
NA,TRBV7-2,TRBJ1-2,few,CASSPRRWAANYGYTF,TGTGCCAGCAGCCCCCGGAGGTGGGCGGCTAACTATGGCTACACCTTC
NA,TRBV5-1,TRBJ2-3,NA,CASSSTGSSTDTQYF,TGCGCCAGCAGCTCCACTGGGAGTAGCACAGATACGCAGTATTTT
NA,TRBV29-1,TRBJ2-7,few,CSVRPSAYEQYF,TGCAGCGTTCGCCCCAGTGCCTACGAGCAGTACTTC
NA,TRBV29-1,TRBJ1-1,NA,CSTGGATEAFF,TGCAGCACCGGGGGGGCCACTGAAGCTTTCTTT
NA,TRBV5-1,TRBJ2-5,NA,CASSLGPSVETQYF,TGCGCCAGCAGCTTGGGACCTAGCGTGGAGACCCAGTACTTC
NA,TRBV7-9,TRBJ2-1,NA,CASSSKAGEGDNEQFF,TGTGCCAGCAGCTCTAAAGCGGGCGAAGGAGACAATGAGCAGTTCTTC
TRBD1,TRBV7-2,TRBJ1-2,NA,CASSYPGQGGYTF,TGTGCCAGCAGTTATCCGGGACAGGGAGGCTACACCTTC
NA,TRBV7-2,TRBJ1-2,once,CASSLDPTDSMGYTF,TGTGCCAGCAGCTTAGATCCGACAGACTCTATGGGCTACACCTTC
NA,TRBV5-1,TRBJ2-1,NA,CASSRQHNEQFF,TGCGCCAGCAGCCGTCAACATAATGAGCAGTTCTTC
NA,TRBV5-1,TRBJ1-4,NA,CASSVDRRKLFF,TGCGCCAGCAGCGTGGACCGTAGAAAACTGTTTTTT
TRBD1,TRBV5-1,TRBJ2-3,NA,CASSLWGQLTDTQYF,TGCGCCAGCAGCTTATGGGGACAGCTAACAGATACGCAGTATTTT
TRBD1,TRBV30,TRBJ1-2,NA,CAWIWTGGYGYTF,TGTGCCTGGATTTGGACAGGGGGGTATGGCTACACCTTC
NA,TRBV4-1,TRBJ2-7,NA,CASSQARLEVYEQYF,TGCGCCAGCAGCCAAGCCCGACTAGAGGTGTACGAGCAGTACTTC
NA,TRBV4-1,TRBJ1-5,NA,CASSHIGSNQPQHF,TGCGCCAGCAGCCACATTGGCAGCAATCAGCCCCAGCATTTT
NA,TRBV18,TRBJ2-1,NA,CASSPGADNEQFF,TGTGCCAGCTCACCGGGGGCAGACAATGAGCAGTTCTTC
NA,TRBV7-8,TRBJ1-1,NA,CASSLVAGGTTEAFF,TGTGCCAGCAGCTTAGTTGCAGGAGGGACCACTGAAGCTTTCTTT
TRBD1,TRBV10-2,TRBJ2-2,NA,CASKLTGLRSTGELFF,TGCGCCAGCAAATTGACAGGGCTCCGTAGCACCGGGGAGCTGTTTTTT
TRBD2,TRBV4-2,TRBJ2-4,NA,CASSQTSGGAGIQYF,TGTGCCAGCAGCCAAACTAGCGGGGGGGCGGGCATTCAGTACTTC
NA,TRBV5-1,TRBJ2-2,NA,CASSTGQSTGELFF,TGCGCCAGCAGCACAGGACAGAGCACCGGGGAGCTGTTTTTT
NA,TRBV5-1,TRBJ2-2,NA,CASSVSGTNTGELFF,TGCGCCAGCAGCGTGTCCGGGACGAACACCGGGGAGCTGTTTTTT
NA,TRBV4-3,TRBJ2-1,NA,CASSHDTGPRSNEQFF,TGCGCCAGCAGCCATGACACAGGGCCGAGATCCAATGAGCAGTTCTTC
NA,TRBV4-1,TRBJ1-5,NA,CASSQAGGGGQPQHF,TGCGCCAGCAGTCAAGCCGGCGGGGGTGGACAGCCCCAGCATTTT
TRBD1,TRBV11-3,TRBJ2-3,few,CASRRGTGLSDTQYF,TGTGCCAGCAGGCGTGGGACAGGGCTATCAGATACGCAGTATTTT
NA,TRBV14,TRBJ2-7,NA,CASSLAGAHEQYF,TGTGCCAGCAGTCTTGCGGGTGCCCACGAGCAGTACTTC
NA,TRBV12-5,TRBJ2-2,NA,CASGLGYGSPNTGELFF,TGTGCTAGTGGTTTGGGGTACGGGTCCCCGAACACCGGGGAGCTGTTTTTT
TRBD2,TRBV5-6,TRBJ2-3,few,CASTSLAGGSTDTQYF,TGTGCCAGCACCTCCCTGGCGGGGGGAAGCACAGATACGCAGTATTTT
NA,TRBV5-5,TRBJ2-5,few,CASSYSSGMETQYF,TGTGCCAGCAGCTATTCGAGTGGTATGGAGACCCAGTACTTC
TRBD1,TRBV5-1,TRBJ1-3,NA,CASSFGTVGNTIYF,TGCGCCAGCAGCTTCGGGACAGTGGGAAACACCATATATTTT
TRBD1,TRBV24-1,TRBJ2-1,NA,CATSDNTPGQGHNEQFF,TGTGCCACCAGTGATAACACCCCGGGACAGGGCCACAATGAGCAGTTCTTC
TRBD1,TRBV6-2/TRBV6-3,TRBJ2-4,NA,CASSAGQGVAKNIQYF,TGTGCCAGCAGTGCGGGACAGGGGGTTGCCAAAAACATTCAGTACTTC
NA,TRBV5-1,TRBJ2-2,NA,CASSGGKNTGELFF,TGCGCCAGCAGCGGAGGAAAGAACACCGGGGAGCTGTTTTTT
NA,TRBV10-2,TRBJ1-1,NA,CASSDQKGIVLNTEAFF,TGCGCCAGCAGTGACCAAAAGGGGATCGTATTGAACACTGAAGCTTTCTTT
NA,TRBV12-5,TRBJ1-5,NA,CASGYNQPQHF,TGTGCTAGTGGCTACAATCAGCCCCAGCATTTT
NA,TRBV5-1,TRBJ1-1,NA,CASSPSLGMPAFF,TGCGCCAGCAGCCCTTCACTAGGGATGCCAGCTTTCTTT
NA,TRBV5-5,TRBJ2-3,few,CASSLGAGGSTDTQYF,TGTGCCAGCAGCCTGGGGGCAGGGGGGTCCACAGATACGCAGTATTTT
NA,TRBV6-5,TRBJ1-6,NA,CASSTKGDTRSPLHF,TGTGCCAGCAGTACAAAAGGGGACACTAGATCACCCCTCCACTTT
NA,TRBV15,TRBJ2-1,NA,CATSSAQGGEQFF,TGTGCCACCAGCAGCGCGCAGGGCGGCGAGCAGTTCTTC
NA,TRBV7-3,TRBJ2-3,NA,CASSPRQPDTQYF,TGTGCCAGCAGCCCGCGGCAGCCGGATACGCAGTATTTT
NA,TRBV15,TRBJ2-7,NA,CATSRDAAYEQYF,TGTGCCACCAGCAGAGATGCGGCCTACGAGCAGTACTTC
NA,TRBV20-1,TRBJ1-1,NA,CSASGSGGRITEAFF,TGCAGTGCTAGTGGGAGCGGAGGTAGGATCACTGAAGCTTTCTTT
NA,TRBV29-1,TRBJ2-3,NA,CSVGWAASTDTQYF,TGCAGCGTTGGTTGGGCCGCAAGCACAGATACGCAGTATTTT
NA,TRBV20-1,TRBJ1-1,NA,CSASNQGTEAFF,TGCAGTGCCAGTAATCAGGGCACTGAAGCTTTCTTT
NA,TRBV3-1/TRBV3-2,TRBJ2-2,few,CASSQGSDQLFF,TGTGCCAGCAGCCAGGGGAGTGACCAGCTGTTTTTT
TRBD1,TRBV4-1,TRBJ1-3,NA,CASSQDLSGQGSRNTIYF,TGCGCCAGCAGCCAAGATCTAAGTGGACAGGGAAGTAGAAACACCATATATTTT
TRBD1,TRBV6-4,TRBJ1-5,NA,CASSDSGGQGWVNQPQHF,TGTGCCAGCAGTGACTCGGGCGGACAGGGTTGGGTCAATCAGCCCCAGCATTTT
TRBD2,TRBV6-1,TRBJ2-1,NA,CASSDHSGGPNEQFF,TGTGCCAGCAGTGACCATAGCGGGGGGCCGAATGAGCAGTTCTTC
TRBD1,TRBV10-1,TRBJ2-7,NA,CASRKGADSYEQYF,TGCGCCAGCAGGAAGGGGGCCGACTCCTACGAGCAGTACTTC
NA,TRBV12-5,TRBJ1-5,NA,CASGAGEFNQPQHF,TGTGCTAGTGGTGCAGGGGAGTTCAATCAGCCCCAGCATTTT
NA,TRBV5-1,TRBJ2-7,NA,CASSLAGSSYEQYF,TGCGCCAGCAGCTTGGCCGGTTCTTCCTACGAGCAGTACTTC
TRBD2,TRBV27,TRBJ2-5,NA,CASSFWAGGSRETQYF,TGTGCCAGCAGTTTCTGGGCGGGGGGGTCCCGAGAGACCCAGTACTTC
NA,TRBV29-1,TRBJ1-2,NA,CSVEDIFGYTF,TGCAGCGTTGAGGACATCTTTGGCTACACCTTC
NA,TRBV5-4,TRBJ1-1,NA,CATKRDTEAFF,TGTGCCACCAAGCGGGACACTGAAGCTTTCTTT
TRBD2,TRBV29-1,TRBJ2-5,NA,CSVLLAGDQETQYF,TGCAGCGTCCTACTAGCGGGGGACCAAGAGACCCAGTACTTC
TRBD2,TRBV11-2,TRBJ2-5,NA,CASSLLPTSGIQETQYF,TGTGCCAGCAGCTTACTCCCGACTAGCGGGATTCAAGAGACCCAGTACTTC
TRBD2,TRBV5-4,TRBJ2-3,NA,CASSPGGTSGTDTQYF,TGTGCCAGCAGCCCAGGGGGGACTAGCGGGACAGATACGCAGTATTTT
NA,TRBV29-1,TRBJ2-3,few,CSVRFLHSTDTQYF,TGCAGCGTCCGATTCTTACATAGCACAGATACGCAGTATTTT
TRBD2,TRBV28,TRBJ2-7,NA,CASSLAGLAGQSSYEQYF,TGTGCCAGCAGCCTCGCGGGACTAGCGGGCCAGAGCTCCTACGAGCAGTACTTC
NA,TRBV10-1,TRBJ1-1,few,CASTPAGGEAFF,TGCGCCAGCACCCCGGCCGGAGGGGAAGCTTTCTTT